The 14 T cell receptor beta chains presented below share a single source sample, sequenced in a study of radiotherapy plus CTLA-4 blockade in lung cancer. The method was immunoSEQ multiplex PCR; TCRdb's version includes in-frame clones alone and lacks a portion of them. The table includes some 60,000 clones, around 79% detected once. The source material was peripheral blood, sampled from a patient treated with radiotherapy plus ipilimumab. The origin of the receptors is a human donor with non-small cell lung cancer who had a complete response to radiotherapy plus ipilimumab.

The chain joins TRBV2 to TRBJ2-3, with D possibly being TRBD2 (6 bases). CDR1 is SNHLY and CDR2 is FYNNEI in the germline V gene. Trimming stripped 2 bases from V and 5 bases from J, with 14 bases between. CDR3 size: 15 residues. The CDR3 region is CASSEPSAGIDTQYF. The CDR3 region has the DNA TGTGCCAGCAGTGAACCGTCGGCGGGGATAGATACGCAGTATTTT.

The chain links TRBV7-2 to TRBJ2-3, with a weak D call TRBD1 (5 bases). With 4 bases removed from V and 0 bases from J, the gap between germline ends came to 11 bases. The CDR3 has 15 residues. Germline V gene data show CDR1 as SGHTA and CDR2 as FQGNSA. Here the CDR3 reads CASSSDTESTDTQYF. The CDR3 DNA reads as TGTGCCAGCAGCTCGGACACCGAAAGCACAGATACGCAGTATTTT.

J is TRBJ1-5 and V is TRBV18; no clear D. Germline V CDR1 and CDR2: KGHSH, LQKENI. This CDR3 spans 13 amino acids. The germline V and J ends were trimmed by 3 bases and 4 bases, with 7 bases remaining between them. The CDR3 nucleotides are TGTGCCAGCTCACCCGAGAGAAATCAGCCCCAGCATTTT. Its translation: CASSPERNQPQHF.

The J gene is TRBJ1-1, the V gene TRBV5-1; TRBD1 aligns across 8 bases. CDR3 length equals 14 residues. CDR1 and CDR2 from the germline V gene are SGHRS and YFSETQ. V was clipped by 4 bases and J by 0 bases; unmatched bases: 2. The CDR3 bases are TGCGCCAGCAGCGGGGGACAGGTGAACACTGAAGCTTTCTTT. Protein sequence: CASSGGQVNTEAFF.

This clone is a singleton in its sample. The J gene is TRBJ1-5, the V gene TRBV5-1; maybe TRBD1 (6 bases). The V gene lost 4 bases and the J gene lost 7 bases, with 18 bases spanning the gap. CDR1 and CDR2 from the germline V gene are SGHRS and YFSETQ. CDR3 length equals 15 residues. DNA for the CDR3: TGCGCCAGCAGCCTGCAGGGGACAAGGGGACAGCCCCAGCATTTT. The encoded protein is CASSLQGTRGQPQHF.

This rearrangement joins TRBV12-5 to TRBJ1-1; tentatively, D is TRBD1 (6 bases). The CDR3 extends over 13 amino acids. Germline CDR1 reads LGHNT; CDR2 reads FRNRAP. V lost 5 bases to trimming and J lost 7 bases, with 14 bases between them. This CDR3 is CASGRNLQGEAFF. In DNA form, the CDR3 reads TGTGCTAGTGGTCGAAACCTACAGGGTGAAGCTTTCTTT.

CDR3 loop: CASAERTGRGDEQFF. The CDR3 coding sequence is TGTGCCAGCGCCGAACGGACAGGGAGGGGGGATGAGCAGTTCTTC. The V call is TRBV2, the J call TRBJ2-1; D is possibly TRBD1 (8 bases). The germline CDR1 and CDR2 sequences are SNHLY and FYNNEI. The CDR3 is 15 residues long. The V gene lost 8 bases and the J gene lost 8 bases, with 22 bases spanning the gap.

This clone was counted once. The chain is built from TRBV13 and TRBJ2-7; D not resolved. Trimming shortened V by 4 bases and J by 6 bases, and 13 bases separated the two germline ends. The CDR3 covers 13 residues. The germline V gene encodes CDR1 PRHDT and CDR2 FYEKMQ (reference sequence). This CDR3 reads CASSSGKLGEQYV. The CDR3 DNA reads TGTGCCAGCAGCTCAGGCAAGCTAGGCGAGCAGTACGTC.

This clone appeared a few times. V is TRBV9 and J is TRBJ2-5, with 8 bases that match TRBD1. The germline CDR1 and CDR2 sequences are SGDLS and YYNGEE. J lost 7 bases, V lost 3 bases, and 14 bases had no gene match. This CDR3 has 16 residues. The CDR3 reads CASSARQGSGPGTQYF. The CDR3, as DNA: TGTGCCAGCAGCGCCCGACAGGGGTCGGGCCCAGGGACCCAGTACTTC.

This clone has only one observation. This chain connects TRBV6-5 to TRBJ1-2; D is possibly TRBD1 (5 bases). This CDR3 spans 15 amino acids. V was cut by 2 bases and J by 4 bases, with 14 bases left in between. CDR1 is MNHEY and CDR2 is SVGAGI in the germline V gene. CDR3: CASSYGQGYRYGYTF. In DNA form, the CDR3 reads TGTGCCAGCAGTTACGGTCAGGGTTACCGCTATGGCTACACCTTC.

A single count supports this clone. The chain joins TRBV15 to TRBJ1-2; D is unclear. CDR3 length: 12 amino acids. Germline CDR1 reads LNHNV; CDR2 reads YYDKDF (reference sequence). The V end was cut by 6 bases, the J end by 8 bases, with 13 bases between. The CDR3 sequence: CATSLGREGYTF. CDR3 DNA: TGTGCCACCAGTTTAGGAAGGGAGGGCTACACCTTC. Full variable domain (missing parts from reference TRBV15 and TRBJ1-2): DAMVIQNPRYQVTQFGKPVTLSCSQTLNHNVMYWYQQKSSQAPKLLFHYYDKDFNNEADTPDNFQSRRPNTSFCFLDIRSPGLGDTAMYLCATSLGREGYTFGSGTRLTVV.

The chain recombines TRBV7-8 with TRBJ1-6; D uncertain. Trimming took off 4 bases at V and 10 bases at J, with 11 bases between the two ends. The CDR3 loop spans 13 amino acids. The germline CDR1 and CDR2 sequences are SGHVS and FQNEAQ. The CDR3 bases are TGTGCCAGCAGCTCCAACAGAAGATCACCCCTCCACTTT. It yields the protein CASSSNRRSPLHF.

The CDR3 loop reads CASSAGTKQSQPQHF. CDR3 DNA: TGTGCCAGCAGCGCCGGGACAAAACAAAGTCAGCCCCAGCATTTT. The V and J genes are TRBV6-6 and TRBJ1-5, with D maybe TRBD1 (6 bases). The germline V gene has CDR1 MNHNY and CDR2 SVGAGI (reference sequence). Trimming left V 6 bases short and J 6 bases short, with 18 bases between. The CDR3 has 15 residues.

The chain uses TRBV21-1 and TRBJ2-7; the table's TRBD2 call for D was not verified on the DNA. TRBV21-1 has pseudogene status. CDR3 length: 11 residues. The DNA of the CDR3 is TGTGCCAGCCCTAGCGGATACGAGCAGTACGTC. Protein sequence: CASPSGYEQYV.